Below are 20 T cell receptor beta chains sequenced from a single sample in a study of blood T cell repertoires in COVID-19. Profiling relied on immunoSEQ multiplex PCR, and the TCRdb table lists in-frame clones only, not all of them. The table has 75,000 to 95,000 clones, about four fifths seen once; the top ten hold 5.4%. The sample taken for sequencing was peripheral blood. All receptors come from a woman aged 80 or over with active or convalescent COVID-19.

This chain uses TRBV7-9 with TRBJ2-5; TRBD2 might be the D (6 bases). Germline V gene sequence: CDR1 SEHNR, CDR2 FQNEAQ (reference sequence). The V end was cut by 5 bases, the J end by 1 base, with 11 bases between. CDR3 size: 14 residues. The CDR3 sequence is CASSLNSGQETQYF. The CDR3 nucleotides are TGTGCCAGCAGCCTTAATAGCGGCCAAGAGACCCAGTACTTC.

The chain carries TRBV5-1 and TRBJ1-1, with no clear D. Trimming pared 1 base from V and 0 bases from J, leaving 7 bases between. The CDR3 spans 14 residues. Germline V CDR1 and CDR2: SGHRS, YFSETQ. This chain's CDR3 is CASSLRGLNTEAFF. Written as DNA, the CDR3 is TGCGCCAGCAGCTTGCGGGGATTGAACACTGAAGCTTTCTTT.

Written as DNA, the CDR3 is TGCGCCAGCAGCCCCGACGGGGGCAATCAGCCCCAGCATTTT. Protein: CASSPDGGNQPQHF. The chain combines TRBV5-1 with TRBJ1-5, with D unresolved. This CDR3 is 14 amino acids long. Trimming shortened V by 4 bases and J by 2 bases, and 10 bases separated the two germline ends. CDR1 SGHRS and CDR2 YFSETQ come from the germline V gene. The whole variable domain, filled in from reference TRBV5-1 and TRBJ1-5, reads KAGVTQTPRYLIKTRGQQVTLSCSPISGHRSVSWYQQTPGQGLQFLFEYFSETQRNKGNFPGRFSGRQFSNSRSEMNVSTLELGDSALYLCASSPDGGNQPQHFGDGTRLSIL.

This clone was counted between two and nine times. The V call is TRBV28, the J call TRBJ1-2; 8 bases agree with TRBD1. CDR1 is MDHEN and CDR2 is SYDVKM in the germline V gene. This CDR3 contains 15 residues. V dropped 2 bases and J dropped 5; count of bases not matched to a gene: 7. This CDR3 is CASSLEGQVGYGYTF. CDR3 coding DNA: TGTGCCAGCAGTTTAGAGGGACAGGTTGGGTATGGCTACACCTTC.

The chain is built from TRBV7-6 and TRBJ2-1; 11 nucleotides agree with TRBD2. The CDR3 runs to 15 residues. J was trimmed by 5 bases and V by 5 bases; bases with no gene match: 5. Germline CDR1 and CDR2: SGHVS and FNYEAQ. The CDR3 DNA sequence: TGTGCCAGCAGCCAACTAGCGGGGGCAGACAATGAGCAGTTCTTC. Residues: CASSQLAGADNEQFF.

In this sample, this clone turned up a few times. The J gene is TRBJ2-5, the V gene TRBV7-9, with 7 bases identical to TRBD1. The length of the CDR3 is 18 residues. Germline lookup yields CDR1 SEHNR and CDR2 FQNEAQ (reference sequence). V shed 8 bases, J shed 2 bases, and the junction held 20 bases outside the gene matches. CDR3 bases: TGTGCCAGCTTCCCAACCTGGGACAGTTTGAGGGGTCAAGAGACCCAGTACTTC. Its protein is CASFPTWDSLRGQETQYF.

This rearrangement joins TRBV6-1 to TRBJ1-1, with 7 bases identical to TRBD1. V lost 3 bases and J lost 5; bases outside the gene matches: 12. The CDR3 spans 16 residues. The germline V gene has CDR1 MNHNS and CDR2 SASEGT. CDR3 region: CASSDPEGAPNTEAFF. Written as DNA, the CDR3 is TGTGCCAGCAGTGATCCGGAGGGGGCGCCTAATACTGAAGCTTTCTTT.

The V call is TRBV5-6, the J call TRBJ1-2; 10 bases agree with TRBD1. Germline V gives CDR1 SGHDT, CDR2 YYEEEE. CDR3 length equals 14 residues. The V gene end was trimmed by 4 bases and the J gene end by 4 bases; junction bases not matched to a gene: 4. This chain's CDR3 is CASSRGQGLYGYTF. The CDR3 DNA reads TGTGCCAGCAGCAGGGGACAGGGGCTCTATGGCTACACCTTC.

This chain connects TRBV2 to TRBJ2-5, with 7 bases that match TRBD1. Losses at the gene ends were 6 bases for V and 5 bases for J; bases not matched to a gene: 9. CDR1 SNHLY and CDR2 FYNNEI come from the germline V gene. The CDR3 has 14 residues. This CDR3 reads CASRDTGVAETQYF. In nucleotides, the CDR3 is TGTGCCAGCAGAGATACAGGGGTAGCGGAGACCCAGTACTTC.

This sequence joins TRBV29-1 and TRBJ1-6, with 7 positions matching TRBD1. The CDR3 length is 12 residues. J gave up 7 bases and V 4 bases, and 1 base lay outside the gene matches. Per the germline V gene, CDR1 is SQVTM and CDR2 is ANQGSEA. For the CDR3, the DNA is TGCAGCGTTGGGGACAGAAATTCACCCCTCCACTTT. Translated: CSVGDRNSPLHF.

V gene TRBV9 combines with J gene TRBJ2-2; D gene uncertain. V dropped 4 bases and J dropped 4 bases, with 8 bases sitting between them. Germline-derived CDR1 and CDR2 are SGDLS and YYNGEE. This CDR3 spans 13 amino acids. The CDR3 DNA reads TGTGCCAGCAGCCCCCGTTCCACCGGGGAGCTGTTTTTT. It specifies CASSPRSTGELFF.

V usage is TRBV13 and J usage is TRBJ2-7; 13 bases line up with TRBD2. The V and J ends lost 5 bases and 2 bases, in that order; junction bases with no gene match: 6. Germline V gene lookup returns CDR1 PRHDT and CDR2 FYEKMQ (reference sequence). The CDR3 is 16 amino acids. The CDR3, as DNA: TGTGCCAGCAGCCGAGGACTAGCGGGAGTAACCTACGAGCAGTACTTC. It translates to CASSRGLAGVTYEQYF. Based on the CDR3 plus reference TRBV13 and TRBJ2-7, the full variable domain is AAGVIQSPRHLIKEKRETATLKCYPIPRHDTVYWYQQGPGQDPQFLISFYEKMQSDKGSIPDRFSAQQFSDYHSELNMSSLELGDSALYFCASSRGLAGVTYEQYFGPGTRLTVT.

The chain employs TRBV10-3 and TRBJ2-1, with 7 bases fitting TRBD2. This CDR3 has 14 amino acids. Germline trimming cut 0 bases from V and 4 bases from J; bases unmatched to any gene: 0. CDR1 is ENHRY, CDR2 SYGVKD, per germline. CDR3 DNA: TGTGCCATCAGTGAGTCGCGGGAGTACAATGAGCAGTTCTTC. Amino acid sequence: CAISESREYNEQFF.

The genes are TRBV5-1 and TRBJ1-6; D unclear. Germline V gene sequence: CDR1 SGHRS, CDR2 YFSETQ. This CDR3 comprises 13 residues. Trimming cost V 0 bases and J 7 bases, with 5 bases left between them. The CDR3 loop reads CASSLDRNSPLHF. CDR3 nucleotides: TGCGCCAGCAGCTTGGACAGAAATTCACCCCTCCACTTT.

The chain has TRBV9 and TRBJ2-2, with D unresolved. V was clipped by 0 bases and J by 4 bases, with 7 bases between them. This CDR3 contains 14 residues. Germline CDR1 reads SGDLS; CDR2 reads YYNGEE. CDR3 loop: CASSVVSTTGELFF. CDR3 in DNA: TGTGCCAGCAGCGTAGTTTCTACCACCGGGGAGCTGTTTTTT.

The rearrangement links TRBV15 to TRBJ1-6; D remains unclear. The germline gives CDR1 LNHNV, CDR2 YYDKDF (reference sequence). The V end was cut by 1 base, the J end by 9 bases, with 13 bases between. CDR3 size: 15 residues. This CDR3 is CATSRGPLSGSPLHF. The CDR3 DNA reads as TGTGCCACCAGCAGAGGACCCCTATCGGGTTCACCCCTCCACTTT.

A few counts support this clone. V gene TRBV28 combines with J gene TRBJ2-7; 11 nucleotides line up with TRBD2. The germline CDR1 and CDR2 sequences are MDHEN and SYDVKM. The ends lost 2 bases at V and 1 base at J; junction bases unmatched: 7. The CDR3 has 17 amino acids. As DNA, the CDR3 is TGTGCCAGCAGTTTAGCGATGACTAGCGGGATTTCCTACGAGCAGTACTTC. Its protein product is CASSLAMTSGISYEQYF.

The rearrangement links TRBV19 to TRBJ2-7, with TRBD2 matching 14 bases. CDR1 LNHDA and CDR2 SQIVND come from the germline V gene (reference sequence). Trimming cost V 3 bases and J 2 bases; bases outside gene matches: 0. This CDR3 is built from 15 residues. The CDR3 DNA is TGTGCCAGTAGTATGGGACTAGCGGGGGCCTACGAGCAGTACTTC. Protein product: CASSMGLAGAYEQYF.

The sample holds a few counts of this clone. The rearrangement joins TRBV19 to TRBJ1-6; possible D gene TRBD1, 5 bases. The germline V gene has CDR1 LNHDA and CDR2 SQIVND (reference sequence). Trimming stripped 6 bases from V and 6 bases from J, with 15 bases between. The CDR3 sequence is 15 residues long. Here the CDR3 reads CASRTRGNSNSPLHF. The CDR3 DNA reads TGTGCCAGTAGAACAAGGGGTAACTCTAATTCACCCCTCCACTTT.

The rearrangement joins TRBV20-1 to TRBJ2-7; TRBD1 is a possible D gene (6 bases). There are 13 residues in the CDR3. Trimming took off 3 bases at V and 3 bases at J, with 12 bases between the two ends. CDR1 is DFQATT, CDR2 SNEGSKA, per germline (reference sequence). This CDR3 reads CSASKGVGYEQYF. CDR3 sequence (DNA): TGCAGTGCTAGTAAGGGGGTGGGCTACGAGCAGTACTTC.